This T cell receptor beta chain emerged from a study of T cell responses to AZD1222 COVID-19 vaccine. Regarding this clone: The antigen remains undetermined.

The assay was immunoSEQ multiplex PCR, and TCRdb's table has in-frame clones only and misses some. The sample yields approximately 110,000 clones, more than 70% seen once. Regarding the study as a whole: The number of AZD1222 recipients seropositive at baseline was only five to seven. Spike-spanning, vaccine-associated CD4 TCRs were dominant at 160-218 and 743-854. There were repertoire samples only from the period after the peak T cell response.

CDR3 length: 14 amino acids. Per the germline V gene, CDR1 is SGHRS and CDR2 is YFSETQ. Trimming shortened V by 5 bases and J by 2 bases, and 13 bases separated the two germline ends. This chain connects TRBV5-1 to TRBJ1-1, with D maybe TRBD1 (6 bases). The TCR sequence derives from an adult in good health. This material consisted of peripheral blood, taken on day 0 of AZD1222 vaccination. The CDR3 DNA reads TGCGCCAGCAGGACCTCAGGGGTCAACACTGAAGCTTTCTTT. This translates into CASRTSGVNTEAFF.